Listed here are 6 T cell receptor beta chains from one sample, sequenced in a study of cytomegalovirus exposure and HLA in healthy donors. The PCR contained 60 Vbeta and 13 Jbeta primers. TCRdb keeps only in-frame clones here, not all; method: immunoSEQ multiplex PCR. The sample lists roughly 140,000 clones, 80% occurring once. The sample taken for sequencing was PBMCs. These receptors came from a man aged 35 to 55 in good health and CMV-seronegative.

This clone was detected once. The J gene is TRBJ2-5, the V gene TRBV6-5; tentatively, D is TRBD2 (7 bases). This CDR3 contains 15 residues. Trimming removed 4 bases from V and 5 bases from J, with 17 bases in between. Germline CDR1 MNHEY, CDR2 SVGAGI. The CDR3 DNA sequence: TGTGCCAGCAGTTCGCCGAGGCGGGGGCGGGAGACCCAGTACTTC. It translates to CASSSPRRGRETQYF.

The chain combines TRBV27 with TRBJ1-5, with D possibly matching TRBD1 (5 bases). Germline-derived CDR1 and CDR2 are MNHEY and SMNVEV (reference sequence). CDR3 size: 15 residues. V was pared by 1 base and J by 6 bases, with 13 bases between. CDR3 nucleotides: TGTGCCAGCAGTTTATACGGGACTGGCGGTCAGCCCCAGCATTTT. This gives the protein CASSLYGTGGQPQHF.

CDR3 residues: CASSLAVDPTHTQYF. The CDR3 DNA sequence: TGTGCCAGCAGCTTAGCCGTAGACCCGACTCATACGCAGTATTTT. The chain recombines TRBV7-6 with TRBJ2-3; no firm D call. The V end was cut by 0 bases, the J end by 7 bases, with 14 bases between. From germline, CDR1 is SGHVS and CDR2 FNYEAQ. The CDR3 has 15 residues.

The chain has TRBV5-1 and TRBJ1-2, with TRBD1 matching over 8 bases. This CDR3 is built from 18 residues. V was clipped by 4 bases and J by 4 bases; unmatched bases: 18. The germline V gene encodes CDR1 SGHRS and CDR2 YFSETQ. This CDR3 is CASSPTGEDRERLYGYTF. CDR3 bases: TGCGCCAGCAGCCCGACCGGAGAGGACAGGGAAAGACTCTATGGCTACACCTTC.

This chain joins TRBV6-5 and TRBJ2-1; D may be TRBD1 (6 bases). This CDR3 has 14 amino acids. CDR1 MNHEY and CDR2 SVGAGI come from the germline V gene. V gave up 4 bases and J gave up 9 bases, with 16 bases separating them. The CDR3 nucleotides read TGTGCCAGCAGTTTTGTTGGGGGCGCGGGTGAGCAGTTCTTC. Protein product: CASSFVGGAGEQFF.

This chain connects TRBV7-6 to TRBJ2-2; no firm D call. CDR3 length equals 13 residues. With 0 bases removed from V and 7 bases from J, the gap between germline ends came to 6 bases. CDR1 and CDR2 (germline): SGHVS, FNYEAQ. CDR3 in DNA: TGTGCCAGCAGCTTAGCGGTCGGCGGGGAGCTGTTTTTT. It encodes CASSLAVGGELFF.